These 15 T cell receptor beta chains came from one sample sequenced in a study of high-grade serous ovarian cancer treatment subgroups. Measured with immunoSEQ multiplex PCR; TCRdb has only the in-frame clones, and not every one. Of about 2,700 clones listed, roughly 79% are singletons. The tumor samples were collected prior to definitive surgery or chemotherapy. Sequenced: tumor tissue. The receptor source for this set is a human donor with high-grade serous ovarian cancer.

The rearrangement joins TRBV6-6 to TRBJ2-6; D is uncertain. This CDR3 region has 16 residues. V lost 2 bases, J lost 2 bases, and 10 bases lay in between. In germline, CDR1 is MNHNY, CDR2 SVGAGI (reference sequence). CDR3 in DNA: TGTGCCAGCAGTTACCCCCGGTGGCCTGGGGCCAACGTCCTGACTTTC. The encoded protein is CASSYPRWPGANVLTF.

A word on this clone: This sequence may be a read error, since a much larger clone differs from it by one base. In the same sample, other DNA sequences code for this CDR3. V is TRBV28 and J is TRBJ1-1; a weak D match, TRBD1 (5 bases). Trimming removed 5 bases from V and 1 base from J, with 14 bases in between. The CDR3 length is 15 residues. CDR1 is MDHEN, CDR2 SYDVKM, per germline. CDR3 nucleotide sequence: TGTGCCAGCAGTCCCCCAGGACACCCGAACACTGAAGCTTTCTTT. Translation: CASSPPGHPNTEAFF.

The rearrangement joins TRBV27 to TRBJ2-5, with TRBD2 as a possible D gene (6 bases). Per the germline V gene, CDR1 is MNHEY and CDR2 is SMNVEV (reference sequence). V lost 4 bases and J 11 bases, leaving 14 bases between the germline ends. The CDR3 loop spans 12 amino acids. The CDR3 DNA follows: TGTGCCAGCAGTTCCCCTAGCCGGGAGCAGTACTTC. It codes for CASSSPSREQYF.

This chain joins TRBV6-1 and TRBJ2-1, with 10 bases aligning to TRBD2. Germline V gene data show CDR1 as MNHNS and CDR2 as SASEGT. This CDR3 comprises 17 residues. The J segment lost 1 base and the V segment lost 3 bases, leaving 6 bases of the junction unmatched. Here the CDR3 reads CASSESIAGGSYNEQFF. CDR3 DNA: TGTGCCAGCAGTGAGTCGATAGCGGGGGGTTCCTACAATGAGCAGTTCTTC.

The rearrangement joins TRBV5-4 to TRBJ2-5; D remains ambiguous. Germline assignment: CDR1 SGHNT and CDR2 YYREEE (reference sequence). V dropped 0 bases and J dropped 2 bases, with 2 bases sitting between them. The length of the CDR3 is 12 residues. Here the CDR3 DNA reads TGTGCCAGCAGCTTGGCGCAAGAGACCCAGTACTTC. Amino acids: CASSLAQETQYF.

This chain uses TRBV4-1 with TRBJ1-5; D uncertain. This CDR3 is 13 amino acids long. V lost 1 base and J 4 bases, leaving 5 bases between the germline ends. Germline V CDR1 and CDR2: MGHRA, YSYEKL. The CDR3 protein is CASSQVQNQPQHF. The CDR3 coding sequence is TGCGCCAGCAGCCAAGTTCAGAATCAGCCCCAGCATTTT.

This sequence joins TRBV28 and TRBJ2-1; D assignment may be TRBD1 or TRBD2 (5 bases each). The CDR3 totals 15 residues. In germline, CDR1 is MDHEN, CDR2 SYDVKM. Deletions cut 7 bases from V and 6 bases from J, with 19 bases between. The CDR3, as DNA: TGTGCCAGCACCGGGGTCGGGGCCCCCTTCAATGAGCAGTTCTTC. Its protein is CASTGVGAPFNEQFF.

This clone was seen a single time. The chain links TRBV7-8 to TRBJ1-5, with D hard to call. Per germline, CDR1 SGHVS and CDR2 FQNEAQ. This CDR3 is 13 amino acids long. Between the trimmed V and J ends, which lost 6 bases and 5 bases, there was a span of 11 bases. CDR3 sequence: CASSSEWDQPQHF. The CDR3 nucleotides are TGTGCCAGCAGTTCCGAGTGGGATCAGCCCCAGCATTTT.

The rearrangement links TRBV9 to TRBJ2-3; 8 bases line up with TRBD1. The CDR3 totals 17 residues. Germline assignment: CDR1 SGDLS and CDR2 YYNGEE. After removal of 1 base from V and 2 bases from J, the junction contained 9 bases not matched to a gene. The CDR3 nucleotides read TGTGCCAGCAGCGTACAACTTCAGGGGGCGAACACAGATACGCAGTATTTT. Residues: CASSVQLQGANTDTQYF.

The sample holds one count of this clone. The rearrangement links TRBV19 to TRBJ1-4; TRBD1 might be the D (5 bases). Looked up from germline, CDR1 is LNHDA and CDR2 is SQIVND (reference sequence). This CDR3 is built from 15 residues. Trimming left V 6 bases short and J 0 bases short, with 11 bases between. CDR3 in amino acids: CASRGTDATNEKLFF. For the CDR3, the DNA is TGTGCCAGTAGAGGGACGGATGCAACTAATGAAAAACTGTTTTTT. Based on the CDR3 plus reference TRBV19 and TRBJ1-4, the full variable domain is DGGITQSPKYLFRKEGQNVTLSCEQNLNHDAMYWYRQDPGQGLRLIYYSQIVNDFQKGDIAEGYSVSREKKESFPLTVTSAQKNPTAFYLCASRGTDATNEKLFFGSGTQLSVL.

The gene calls are TRBV27 and TRBJ2-1, with a possible D match to TRBD2 (5 bases). The V and J ends lost 9 bases and 2 bases respectively, with 14 bases between them. Germline V gene data show CDR1 as MNHEY and CDR2 as SMNVEV (reference sequence). CDR3 size: 14 residues. CDR3 nucleotide sequence: TGTGCCAGTGGCGGTGACGGGACCTACAATGAGCAGTTCTTC. Protein product: CASGGDGTYNEQFF.

The chain couples TRBV28 to TRBJ2-5; no clear D. The germline V and J ends were trimmed by 8 bases and 1 base, with 17 bases remaining between them. This CDR3 contains 15 residues. The V gene's germline CDR1 is MDHEN and CDR2 SYDVKM. CDR3 coding DNA: TGTGCCAGCGCCGGGCCCGGCTTGCCCCAAGAGACCCAGTACTTC. It codes for CASAGPGLPQETQYF.

V and J are TRBV5-4 and TRBJ2-1, with D hard to call. The germline V gene has CDR1 SGHNT and CDR2 YYREEE (reference sequence). CDR3 size: 12 residues. V was cut by 2 bases and J by 9 bases, with 9 bases left in between. CDR3 bases: TGTGCCAGCAGCTTATGGTTGGGTGAGCAGTTCTTC. Translation: CASSLWLGEQFF.

This chain connects TRBV7-6 to TRBJ1-1; 8 bases match TRBD1. Germline trimming cut 4 bases from V and 1 base from J; bases unmatched to any gene: 2. Germline V gene data show CDR1 as SGHVS and CDR2 as FNYEAQ. This CDR3 has 14 amino acids. DNA of the CDR3: TGTGCCAGCAGCTCAGACAGGGGGAACACTGAAGCTTTCTTT. This translates into CASSSDRGNTEAFF.

V is TRBV28 and J is TRBJ1-1; D is unresolved. Between the trimmed V and J ends, which lost 6 bases and 7 bases, there was a span of 21 bases. Germline V gives CDR1 MDHEN, CDR2 SYDVKM. This CDR3 has 15 amino acids. CDR3 in DNA: TGTGCCAGCAGCCCTCCGGGCACTCCGCCTTTTGAAGCTTTCTTT. Translated: CASSPPGTPPFEAFF. Filled out from reference TRBV28 and TRBJ1-1, the complete variable domain reads DVKVTQSSRYLVKRTGEKVFLECVQDMDHENMFWYRQDPGLGLRLIYFSYDVKMKEKGDIPEGYSVSREKKERFSLILESASTNQTSMYLCASSPPGTPPFEAFFGQGTRLTVV.